A single sample gave rise to the 10 T cell receptor beta chains below, sequenced in a study of T cells in Graves' hyperthyroidism and ophthalmopathy (dated by TCRdb to between 2018 and 2021). Library preparation employed multiplex PCR. The sequencer listed for this sample is Illumina HiSeq 2000. The TCR beta CDR3 regions were amplified from the RNA transcripts. The TCR CDR3 was subjected to a first round of RT-PCR using the HTBI primer set and the Qiagen OneStep RT-PCR kit. TCRdb's own reprocessing of the public reads used fastp at Q25 and MiXCR and kept productive beta chains. For every CDR3 protein sequence, its rows merge into one entry that carries the most common genes and DNA. Within this sample are roughly 580,000 distinct CDR3 sequences, with around 42% of them counted one time only. The ten largest account for just over 8% of the sample. The material sequenced was peripheral blood or thyroid tissue (not recorded which). Source of these receptors: a woman aged 18-29 years with Graves' hyperthyroidism. Donor details come from another sample of the same person, matched by shared clones.

With respect to this clonotype: A much more abundant neighbour one base away suggests this may be a read error. The rearrangement joins TRBV24-1 to TRBJ1-5, with 8 positions matching TRBD1. V dropped 4 bases and J dropped 3; count of bases not matched to a gene: 10. Germline V lookup: CDR1 KGHDR, CDR2 SFDVKD. CDR3 length equals 17 residues. The CDR3: CATSDSQGAGVNQPQHF. CDR3 nucleotides: TGTGCCACCAGTGACTCTCAGGGGGCGGGTGTCAATCAGCCCCAGCATTTT.

The CDR3 region has the DNA TGCAGTGCTGATATTAGTAGCGGGAGGGGACTCTACGAGCAGTACTTC. This gives the protein CSADISSGRGLYEQYF. The gene calls are TRBV20-1 and TRBJ2-7, with 11 bases aligning to TRBD2. Unmatched junction bases numbered 12, after V lost 5 bases and J lost 3 bases. This CDR3 has 16 amino acids. Germline V CDR1 and CDR2: DFQATT, SNEGSKA (reference sequence).

This clonotype showed up many times. V and J are TRBV7-2 and TRBJ1-2, with 9 bases identical to TRBD1. Germline loops: CDR1 SGHTA, CDR2 FQGNSA. The CDR3 contains 14 residues. V gave up 3 bases and J gave up 3 bases; unmatched junction bases: 2. Here the CDR3 reads CASSLDRGDYGYTF. The CDR3 coding sequence is TGTGCCAGCAGCTTGGACAGGGGAGACTATGGCTACACCTTC.

This clonotype was seen ten or more times. The chain is built from TRBV29-1 and TRBJ1-4, with 8 positions matching TRBD1. Germline CDR1 reads SQVTM; CDR2 reads ANQGSEA. The CDR3 runs to 13 residues. Trimming removed 5 bases from V and 10 bases from J; junction bases left unmatched: 9. The CDR3 DNA reads TGCAGCGTTTCCGGGACAGGAGTTGGAAAACTGTTTTTT. Residues: CSVSGTGVGKLFF.

The chain uses TRBV6-6 and TRBJ2-5; 14 bases fit TRBD2. CDR3 length equals 16 residues. Trimming removed 8 bases from V and 7 bases from J; junction bases left unmatched: 12. Germline CDR1 and CDR2: MNHNY and SVGAGI (reference sequence). This CDR3 is CASLLLGTSGSGTQYF. DNA for the CDR3: TGTGCCAGCCTATTGCTTGGGACTAGCGGGAGTGGGACCCAGTACTTC.

Ten or more counts support this clonotype. Here the CDR3 reads CASSEVGRAYYGYTF. The CDR3 nucleotides are TGTGCCAGCAGTGAAGTCGGAAGGGCTTACTATGGCTACACCTTC. This chain uses TRBV2 with TRBJ1-2; no reliable D call. The germline V and J ends were trimmed by 1 base and 3 bases, with 12 bases remaining between them. This CDR3 region has 15 residues. Germline V gives CDR1 SNHLY, CDR2 FYNNEI.

V gene TRBV29-1 combines with J gene TRBJ2-7; 15 positions agree with TRBD2. The germline V gene encodes CDR1 SQVTM and CDR2 ANQGSEA. Trimming removed 1 base from V and 3 bases from J; junction bases left unmatched: 7. This CDR3 is built from 17 residues. In DNA, the CDR3 is TGCAGCGTTGAAGTGGGACTAGCGGGAGGTCTCTACTACGAGCAGTACTTC. Translated, it gives CSVEVGLAGGLYYEQYF.

This chain connects TRBV2 to TRBJ1-1; 7 positions match TRBD1. Germline V CDR1 and CDR2: SNHLY, FYNNEI. This CDR3 comprises 16 residues. The V and J ends lost 6 bases and 1 base, in that order; junction bases with no gene match: 11. Here the CDR3 reads CASRRGGAESNTEAFF. The CDR3 DNA reads TGTGCCAGCAGGAGAGGGGGCGCGGAATCGAACACTGAAGCTTTCTTT.

There are many counts of this clonotype. The V gene is TRBV24-1, the J gene TRBJ2-7, with D hard to call. This CDR3 has 13 amino acids. Germline CDR1 and CDR2: KGHDR and SFDVKD. Trimming pared 5 bases from V and 0 bases from J, leaving 7 bases between. DNA for the CDR3: TGTGCCACCAGTGTAGGCAGCTCCTACGAGCAGTACTTC. Protein sequence: CATSVGSSYEQYF.

Concerning this clonotype: One end of the junction varies from germline; a read error may be responsible. The chain joins TRBV7-9 to TRBJ2-2; D is possibly TRBD2 (6 bases). This CDR3 region has 13 residues. Germline CDR1 SEHNR, CDR2 FQNEAQ (reference sequence). In DNA, the CDR3 is TGTGCCAGCAGCTTAAGTTTTGGCGGGGAGCTGCTTTTT. It yields the protein CASSLSFGGELLF.